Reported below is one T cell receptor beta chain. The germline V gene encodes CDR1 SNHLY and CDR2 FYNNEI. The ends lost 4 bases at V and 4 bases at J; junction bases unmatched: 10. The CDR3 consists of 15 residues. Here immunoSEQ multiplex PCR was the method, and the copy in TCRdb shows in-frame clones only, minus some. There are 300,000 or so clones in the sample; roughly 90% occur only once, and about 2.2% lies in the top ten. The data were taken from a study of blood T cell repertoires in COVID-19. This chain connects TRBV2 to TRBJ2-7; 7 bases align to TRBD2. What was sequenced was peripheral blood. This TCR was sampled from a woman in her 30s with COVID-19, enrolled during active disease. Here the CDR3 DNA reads TGTGCCAGCAGTGTTGGAACTAGCGATATATACGAGCAGTACTTC. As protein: CASSVGTSDIYEQYF.